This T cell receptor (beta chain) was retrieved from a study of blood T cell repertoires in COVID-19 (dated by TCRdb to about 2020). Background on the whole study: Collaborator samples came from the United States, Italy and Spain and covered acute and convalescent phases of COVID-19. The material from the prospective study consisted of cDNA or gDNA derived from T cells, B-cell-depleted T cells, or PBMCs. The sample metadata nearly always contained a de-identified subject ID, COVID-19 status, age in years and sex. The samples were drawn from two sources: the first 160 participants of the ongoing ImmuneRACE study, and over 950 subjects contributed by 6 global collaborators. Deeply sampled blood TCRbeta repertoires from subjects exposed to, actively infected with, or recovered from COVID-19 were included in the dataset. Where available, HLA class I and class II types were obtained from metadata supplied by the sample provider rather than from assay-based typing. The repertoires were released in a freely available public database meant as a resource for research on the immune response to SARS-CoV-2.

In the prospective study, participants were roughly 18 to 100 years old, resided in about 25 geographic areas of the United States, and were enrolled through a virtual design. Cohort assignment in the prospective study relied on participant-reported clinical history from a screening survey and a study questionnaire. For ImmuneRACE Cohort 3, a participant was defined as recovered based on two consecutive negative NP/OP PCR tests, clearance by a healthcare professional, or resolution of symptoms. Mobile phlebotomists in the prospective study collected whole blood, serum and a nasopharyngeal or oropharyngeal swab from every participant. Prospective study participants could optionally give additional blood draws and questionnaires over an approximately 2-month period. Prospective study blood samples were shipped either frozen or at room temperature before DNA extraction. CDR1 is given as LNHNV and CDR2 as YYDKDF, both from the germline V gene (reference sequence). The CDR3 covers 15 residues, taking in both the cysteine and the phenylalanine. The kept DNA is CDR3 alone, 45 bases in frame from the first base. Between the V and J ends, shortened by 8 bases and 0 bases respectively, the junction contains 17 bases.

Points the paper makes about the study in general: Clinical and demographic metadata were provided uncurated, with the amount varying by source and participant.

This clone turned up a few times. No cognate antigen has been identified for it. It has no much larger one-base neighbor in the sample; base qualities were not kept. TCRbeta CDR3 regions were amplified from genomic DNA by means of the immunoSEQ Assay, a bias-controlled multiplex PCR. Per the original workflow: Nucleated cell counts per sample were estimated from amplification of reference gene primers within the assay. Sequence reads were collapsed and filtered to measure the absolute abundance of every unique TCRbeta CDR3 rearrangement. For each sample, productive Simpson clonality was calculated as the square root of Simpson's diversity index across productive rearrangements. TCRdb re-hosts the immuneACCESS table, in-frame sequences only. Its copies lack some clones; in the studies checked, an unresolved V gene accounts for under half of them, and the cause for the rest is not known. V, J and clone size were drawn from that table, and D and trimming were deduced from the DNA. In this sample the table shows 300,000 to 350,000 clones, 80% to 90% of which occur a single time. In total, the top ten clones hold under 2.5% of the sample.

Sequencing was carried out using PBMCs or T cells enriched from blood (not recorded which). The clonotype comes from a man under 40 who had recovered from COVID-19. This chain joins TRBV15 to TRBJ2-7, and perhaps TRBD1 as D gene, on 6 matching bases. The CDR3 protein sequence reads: CATAKGQSSSYEQYF. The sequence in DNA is TGTGCCACCGCCAAAGGACAGTCTTCCTCCTACGAGCAGTACTTC.